This TCR beta chain was sequenced for a study of blood T cells in healthy people across ages. At the level of the study: Template switching caught about one barcoded beta molecule for each two T cells. Regarding the study as a whole: Age advanced and TCR beta diversity per million T cells fell, roughly linearly.

PCR was performed a second time for roughly 7 to 11 cycles using a sample-barcoded 5' primer and a J-beta primer mix. TCRdb ran MiXCR on the 5' RACE reads and lists one entry per CDR3 protein. Here the sample spans roughly 800,000 distinct CDR3 sequences, 58% being singletons. The CDR3 sequence is 17 residues long. Germline V lookup: CDR1 SGHRS, CDR2 YFSETQ. Points on this clonotype: Its specificity is not known.

Staff drew roughly 10 milliliters of peripheral blood from each donor. The sample comprised blood. The receptor was isolated from a man aged 25-45 years in good health. The V call is TRBV5-1, the J call TRBJ2-5; tentative D call: TRBD2 (6 bases). The J call could be wrong; TRBJ2-7 is a better fit for the DNA end. The CDR3 protein is CASSPAQTWDLIYEQYF. Here the CDR3 DNA reads TGCGCCAGCAGCCCAGCCCAGACCTGGGACTTAATCTACGAGCAGTACTTC.